One sample yielded the 10 T cell receptor beta chains listed below, sequenced in a study of blood T cell repertoires in COVID-19. TCRdb's copy holds only in-frame clones and misses some; the assay was immunoSEQ multiplex PCR. The repertoire holds 130,000 to 150,000 clones, with around 84% as singletons. The sequencing input was peripheral blood. Every receptor here comes from a human donor in a cohort sampled during active COVID-19.

This clone occurred once. The chain joins TRBV2 to TRBJ1-2, with 8 bases identical to TRBD1. The ends lost 0 bases at V and 1 base at J; junction bases unmatched: 7. This CDR3 spans 17 amino acids. CDR1 is SNHLY, CDR2 FYNNEI, per germline. This CDR3 is CASSEARVRGLNYGYTF. The CDR3 nucleotides read TGTGCCAGCAGTGAAGCGAGAGTCAGGGGGCTTAACTATGGCTACACCTTC.

This chain links TRBV6-5 with TRBJ1-2; no firm D call. CDR1 is MNHEY and CDR2 is SVGAGI in the germline V gene. Deletions cut 9 bases from V and 1 base from J, with 15 bases between. The CDR3 has 14 amino acids. CDR3 loop: CASSRDPGNYGYTF. CDR3 DNA: TGTGCCAGTAGCCGGGATCCCGGTAACTATGGCTACACCTTC.

The chain recombines TRBV19 with TRBJ1-6; no clear D. The germline V gene encodes CDR1 LNHDA and CDR2 SQIVND (reference sequence). The CDR3 extends over 16 amino acids. Trimming left V 3 bases short and J 9 bases short, with 18 bases between. The CDR3 loop reads CASSMGQSLIFSPLHF. DNA for the CDR3: TGTGCCAGTAGTATGGGCCAGAGTCTCATTTTTTCACCCCTCCACTTT. Together with reference TRBV19 and TRBJ1-6, the CDR3 gives the full variable domain: DGGITQSPKYLFRKEGQNVTLSCEQNLNHDAMYWYRQDPGQGLRLIYYSQIVNDFQKGDIAEGYSVSREKKESFPLTVTSAQKNPTAFYLCASSMGQSLIFSPLHFGNGTRLTVT.

The rearrangement joins TRBV5-1 to TRBJ2-5; D is possibly TRBD2 (5 bases). Looked up from germline, CDR1 is SGHRS and CDR2 is YFSETQ. The CDR3 length is 14 residues. V was pared by 5 bases and J by 2 bases, with 13 bases between. The CDR3 DNA sequence: TGCGCCAGCAGTCCAAGGACTTTACAAGAGACCCAGTACTTC. Encoded protein: CASSPRTLQETQYF.

This chain joins TRBV6-6 and TRBJ2-7, with 10 bases matching TRBD2. The CDR3 sequence is 14 residues long. Unmatched junction bases numbered 8, after V lost 5 bases and J lost 7 bases. CDR1 is MNHNY and CDR2 is SVGAGI in the germline V gene (reference sequence). CDR3 protein: CASSLPGLAYEQYF. CDR3 nucleotides: TGTGCCAGCAGTCTCCCGGGACTAGCGTATGAGCAGTACTTC.

V is TRBV6-5 and J is TRBJ1-5; 7 nucleotides match TRBD1. The junction had 1 base not matched to a gene; V was cut back by 6 bases and J by 2 bases. The CDR3 runs to 13 residues. CDR1 is MNHEY, CDR2 SVGAGI, per germline. The CDR3 reads CASSGTGNQPQHF. The CDR3 bases are TGTGCCAGCAGCGGGACAGGCAATCAGCCCCAGCATTTT.

V gene TRBV7-3 combines with J gene TRBJ1-2; the D is unclear. This CDR3 region has 17 residues. Deletions cut 4 bases from V and 7 bases from J, with 25 bases between. Germline values: CDR1 SGHTA, CDR2 FQGTGA. Here the CDR3 reads CASSSTTQLGRSGGYTF. CDR3 DNA sequence: TGTGCCAGCAGCTCCACAACTCAACTCGGGAGGTCGGGTGGCTACACCTTC.

This clone showed up just once. This sequence joins TRBV5-5 and TRBJ2-1; 11 positions match TRBD2. Trimming at V came to 4 bases and at J to 9 bases, leaving 9 bases not matched to a gene. CDR1 and CDR2 from the germline V gene are SGHKS and YYEKEE (reference sequence). CDR3 size: 15 residues. The CDR3 DNA sequence: TGTGCCAGCAGCACCATAGCGGGAGGGCCAGTTGAGCAGTTCTTC. The encoded protein is CASSTIAGGPVEQFF. Together with reference TRBV5-5 and TRBJ2-1, the CDR3 gives the full variable domain: DAGVTQSPTHLIKTRGQQVTLRCSPISGHKSVSWYQQVLGQGPQFIFQYYEKEERGRGNFPDRFSARQFPNYSSELNVNALLLGDSALYLCASSTIAGGPVEQFFGPGTRLTVL.

This rearrangement joins TRBV5-5 to TRBJ2-2; D is perhaps TRBD1 (5 bases). Germline values: CDR1 SGHKS, CDR2 YYEKEE (reference sequence). V dropped 5 bases and J dropped 4 bases, with 15 bases sitting between them. CDR3 length: 15 residues. The CDR3 nucleotides are TGTGCCAGCAGTTCGAAAGGGGTCGGCACCGGGGAGCTGTTTTTT. Protein sequence: CASSSKGVGTGELFF.

The rearrangement uses TRBV4-2 and TRBJ1-3; D not certain. Germline CDR1 is LGHNA and CDR2 is YNFKEQ. This CDR3 comprises 15 residues. V was trimmed by 2 bases and J by 3 bases, leaving 11 bases between them. The CDR3 sequence: CASSQPGNLGNTIYF. As DNA, the CDR3 is TGTGCCAGCAGCCAACCCGGGAATCTTGGAAACACCATATATTTT.